This T cell receptor beta chain originates from a study of OX40 agonist ivuxolimab in advanced cancers. Study information: A history of anti-PD-1, anti-PD-L1 or anti-CTLA-4 therapy was acceptable, and over 30% had some.

The protocol was immunoSEQ multiplex PCR, while the TCRdb copy is restricted to in-frame clones and leaves out a portion. Among tens of thousands of clones listed, 85% were seen once. There are 15 residues in the CDR3. CDR1 MNHEY and CDR2 SVGAGI come from the germline V gene. J was trimmed by 4 bases and V by 6 bases; bases with no gene match: 9. J is TRBJ1-1 and V is TRBV6-5, with TRBD1 identical over 9 bases. This receptor was taken from an adult with an advanced solid tumor such as melanoma, head and neck, liver or kidney cancer. Here the sequenced sample was CD4+ or CD8+ T cells sorted from blood, taken in a trial of the OX40 agonist ivuxolimab. The CDR3 protein is CASRRQGDSSTEAFF. The CDR3 nucleotides are TGTGCCAGCAGGAGACAGGGGGATAGTAGCACTGAAGCTTTCTTT.